This T cell receptor beta chain was identified in a study of T cells in Graves' hyperthyroidism and ophthalmopathy. What was amplified from RNA transcripts were TCR beta CDR3 regions. Researchers ran a first-round RT-PCR on the TCR CDR3 using the HTBI primer set. TCRdb recomputed calls from the multiplex PCR reads with MiXCR, one row per CDR3 protein. Counted here are around 500,000 distinct CDR3 sequences, approximately 15% occurring once; the ten biggest clones make up 17%. This CDR3 has 16 residues. The junction had 8 bases not matched to a gene; V was cut back by 2 bases and J by 10 bases. Germline V CDR1 and CDR2: LGHDT, YNNKEL (reference sequence). This clonotype was observed at least ten times. The antigen is unknown. Study results and limitations: Stable hyperthyroidism was told apart from ophthalmopathy by a model built on 13 V-J features. Most thyroid clonotypes expanded above 0.001 were also detected in blood.

Over 18 months, lack of ophthalmopathy progression marked Graves' hyperthyroidism as stable. This sequence originates from a woman between 18 and 29 years old with Graves' hyperthyroidism. The chain combines TRBV3-1 with TRBJ1-6; 10 bases agree with TRBD1. Sequenced: blood. The CDR3 sequence is CASSQRDRGAWSPLHF. The DNA for the CDR3 is TGTGCCAGCAGCCAACGGGACAGGGGCGCGTGGTCACCCCTCCACTTT. Filled out from reference TRBV3-1 and TRBJ1-6, the complete variable domain reads DTAVSQTPKYLVTQMGNDKSIKCEQNLGHDTMYWYKQDSKKFLKIMFSYNNKELIINETVPNRFSPKSPDKAHLNLHINSLELGDSAVYFCASSQRDRGAWSPLHFGNGTRLTVT.